This TCR beta chain appears in the sequencing data of a study of cytomegalovirus exposure and HLA in healthy donors. Broader study findings: TCR beta chain V- and J-gene trimming was linked, in a later analysis, to a missense variant in DCLRE1C. The study put 150 to 200 TCR beta chains on its list as cytomegalovirus-associated.

Both 60 Vbeta primers and 13 Jbeta primers went into the PCR. Sequenced by immunoSEQ multiplex PCR; TCRdb stores in-frame clones only, minus some. The sample yields fewer than 120,000 clones, more than 75% seen once. The CDR3 extends over 14 amino acids. Looked up from germline, CDR1 is SGHTA and CDR2 is FQGNSA. Deletions cut 5 bases from V and 3 bases from J, with 13 bases between. Regarding this clone: The target antigen is unknown.

This chain connects TRBV7-2 to TRBJ1-1; maybe TRBD1 (6 bases). The sequenced sample consisted of PBMCs. The TCR comes from a man between 35 and 55 years old in good health and CMV-seronegative. CDR3 protein: CASSTSGEHTEAFF. The CDR3 DNA sequence: TGTGCCAGCAGCACTTCAGGGGAACACACTGAAGCTTTCTTT.